This T cell receptor beta chain derives from a study of cytomegalovirus exposure and HLA in healthy donors. In the PCR, 60 Vbeta and 13 Jbeta primers were used. Profiling relied on immunoSEQ multiplex PCR, and the TCRdb table lists in-frame clones only, not all of them. The top ten hold 1.5% to 2% of the sample, which has 170,000 or so clones, approximately 80% seen once. CDR1 and CDR2 (germline): SGHAT, FQNNGV. The junction had 4 bases not matched to a gene; V was cut back by 6 bases and J by 0 bases. This CDR3 region has 14 residues. The gene calls are TRBV11-2 and TRBJ1-1, with 7 bases matching TRBD1. The sequenced material came from PBMCs. The TCR originated in a woman aged 30 to 39 in good health and CMV-seronegative. CDR3 residues: CASRLTGMNTEAFF. The CDR3 DNA is TGTGCCAGCAGGCTGACAGGGATGAACACTGAAGCTTTCTTT.